This T cell receptor (beta chain) is from a study of PD-1 blockade in classical Hodgkin lymphoma. Study conclusions and caveats: Only CD4+ TCR diversity, not CD8+, had risen significantly by C4D1.

With no exception, relapse followed autologous stem cell transplantation in all patients, and brentuximab vedotin exposure varied. Patients' outcomes at their best amounted to complete response, partial response or progressive disease. About this clone itself: Its antigen remains unidentified.

Here immunoSEQ multiplex PCR was the method, and the copy in TCRdb shows in-frame clones only, minus some. The table has around 58,000 clones, 90% seen once. The CDR3 loop spans 17 amino acids. V was trimmed by 6 bases and J by 0 bases, leaving 20 bases between them. The germline CDR1 and CDR2 sequences are SNHLY and FYNNEI. This clonotype was obtained from a human donor with classical Hodgkin lymphoma. The sequencing here drew on peripheral blood mononuclear cells (PBMCs), taken at baseline. The rearrangement links TRBV2 to TRBJ1-1; D is possibly TRBD1 (5 bases). CDR3 region: CASRRNQGASMNTEAFF. DNA for the CDR3: TGTGCCAGCAGGAGGAATCAGGGTGCATCTATGAACACTGAAGCTTTCTTT. Full variable domain (missing parts from reference TRBV2 and TRBJ1-1): EPEVTQTPSHQVTQMGQEVILRCVPISNHLYFYWYRQILGQKVEFLVSFYNNEISEKSEIFDDQFSVERPDGSNFTLKIRSTKLEDSAMYFCASRRNQGASMNTEAFFGQGTRLTVV.